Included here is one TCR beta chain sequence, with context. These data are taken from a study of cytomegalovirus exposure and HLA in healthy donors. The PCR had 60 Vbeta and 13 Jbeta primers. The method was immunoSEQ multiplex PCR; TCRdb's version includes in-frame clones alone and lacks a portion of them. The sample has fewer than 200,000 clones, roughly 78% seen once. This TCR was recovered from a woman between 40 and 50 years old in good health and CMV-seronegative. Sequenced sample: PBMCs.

The CDR3 DNA sequence: TGTGCCAGCTACAGCTTACTGACAGGCCCAACCAATTACAATGAGCAGTTCTTC. Its protein product is CASYSLLTGPTNYNEQFF. The chain has TRBV5-6 and TRBJ2-1; D is perhaps TRBD1 (6 bases). V was clipped by 7 bases and J by 4 bases, with 27 bases between them. The CDR3 loop spans 18 amino acids. CDR1 and CDR2 from the germline V gene are SGHDT and YYEEEE.